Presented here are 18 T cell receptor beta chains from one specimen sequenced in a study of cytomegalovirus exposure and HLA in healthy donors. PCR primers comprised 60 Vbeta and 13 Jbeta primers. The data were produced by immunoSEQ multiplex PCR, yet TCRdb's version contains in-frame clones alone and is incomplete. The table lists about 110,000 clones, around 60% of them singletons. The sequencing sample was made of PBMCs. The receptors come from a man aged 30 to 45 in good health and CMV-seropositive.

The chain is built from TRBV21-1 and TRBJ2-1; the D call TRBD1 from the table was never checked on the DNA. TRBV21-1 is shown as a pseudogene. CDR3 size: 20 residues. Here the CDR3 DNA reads TGTGCCAGCAGCAAAGTACGTGGGGACAGGGTCCCCCTCTCCTACAATGAGCAGTTCTTC. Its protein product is CASSKVRGDRVPLSYNEQFF.

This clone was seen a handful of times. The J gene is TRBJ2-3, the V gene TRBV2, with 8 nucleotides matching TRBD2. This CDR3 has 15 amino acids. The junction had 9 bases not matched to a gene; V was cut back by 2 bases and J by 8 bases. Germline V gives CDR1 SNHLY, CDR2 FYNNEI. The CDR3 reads CASSETNPGLGTQYF. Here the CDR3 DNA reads TGTGCCAGCAGTGAAACGAATCCGGGACTAGGTACGCAGTATTTT.

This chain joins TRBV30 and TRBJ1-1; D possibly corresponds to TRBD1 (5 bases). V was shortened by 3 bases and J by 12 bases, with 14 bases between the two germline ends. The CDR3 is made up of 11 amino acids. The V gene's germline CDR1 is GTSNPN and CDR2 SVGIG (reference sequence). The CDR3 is CAWRLGLRSFF. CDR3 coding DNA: TGTGCCTGGAGATTGGGGCTCCGATCTTTCTTT.

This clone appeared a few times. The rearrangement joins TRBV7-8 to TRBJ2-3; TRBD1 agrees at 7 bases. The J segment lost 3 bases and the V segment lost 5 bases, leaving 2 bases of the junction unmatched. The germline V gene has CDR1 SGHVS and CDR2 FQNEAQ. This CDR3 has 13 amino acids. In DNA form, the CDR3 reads TGTGCCAGCAGCCTGGGACAGACAGATACGCAGTATTTT. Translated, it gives CASSLGQTDTQYF.

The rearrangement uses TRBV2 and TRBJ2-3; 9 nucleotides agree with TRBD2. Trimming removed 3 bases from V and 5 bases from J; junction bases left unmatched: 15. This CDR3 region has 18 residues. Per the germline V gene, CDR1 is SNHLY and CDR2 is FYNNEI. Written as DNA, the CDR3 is TGTGCCAGCAGTGACCACCCCTGGGGCGGGGGGGCCCGAGATACGCAGTATTTT. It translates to CASSDHPWGGGARDTQYF.

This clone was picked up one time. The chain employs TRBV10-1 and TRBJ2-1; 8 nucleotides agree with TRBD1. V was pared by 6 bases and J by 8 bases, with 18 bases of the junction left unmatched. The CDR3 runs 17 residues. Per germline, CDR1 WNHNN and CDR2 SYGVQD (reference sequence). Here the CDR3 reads CASRARTGWVRMHEQFF. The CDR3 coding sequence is TGCGCCAGCAGAGCTCGGACAGGGTGGGTTCGAATGCATGAGCAGTTCTTC.

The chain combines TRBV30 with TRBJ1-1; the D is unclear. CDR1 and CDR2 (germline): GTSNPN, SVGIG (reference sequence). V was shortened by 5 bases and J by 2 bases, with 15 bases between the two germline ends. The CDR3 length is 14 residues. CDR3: CAWVRQDLNTEAFF. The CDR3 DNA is TGTGCCTGGGTCCGGCAGGATCTTAACACTGAAGCTTTCTTT.

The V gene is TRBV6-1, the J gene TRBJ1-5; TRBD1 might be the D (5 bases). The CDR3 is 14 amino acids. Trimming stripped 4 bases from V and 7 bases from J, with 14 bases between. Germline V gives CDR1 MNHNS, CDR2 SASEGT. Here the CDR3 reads CASSGQGLWQPQHF. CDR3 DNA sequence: TGTGCCAGCAGTGGTCAGGGCCTGTGGCAGCCCCAGCATTTT.

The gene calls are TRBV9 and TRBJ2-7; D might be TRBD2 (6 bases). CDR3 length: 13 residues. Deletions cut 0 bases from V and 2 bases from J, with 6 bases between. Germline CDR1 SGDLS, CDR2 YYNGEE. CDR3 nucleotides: TGTGCCAGCAGCGTAGCGGGGGCCTACGAGCAGTACTTC. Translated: CASSVAGAYEQYF.

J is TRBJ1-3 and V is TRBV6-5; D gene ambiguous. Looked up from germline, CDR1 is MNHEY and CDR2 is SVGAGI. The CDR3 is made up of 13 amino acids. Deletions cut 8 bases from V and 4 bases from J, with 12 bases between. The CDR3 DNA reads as TGTGCCAGCGGATTAGCAGCCGGAAACACCATATATTTT. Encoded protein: CASGLAAGNTIYF.

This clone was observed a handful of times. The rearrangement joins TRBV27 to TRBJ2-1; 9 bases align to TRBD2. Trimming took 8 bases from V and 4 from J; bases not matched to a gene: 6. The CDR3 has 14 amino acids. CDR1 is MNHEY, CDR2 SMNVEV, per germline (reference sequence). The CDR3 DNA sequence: TGTGCCAGCCGGCTGACTAGCGGATACAATGAGCAGTTCTTC. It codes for CASRLTSGYNEQFF.

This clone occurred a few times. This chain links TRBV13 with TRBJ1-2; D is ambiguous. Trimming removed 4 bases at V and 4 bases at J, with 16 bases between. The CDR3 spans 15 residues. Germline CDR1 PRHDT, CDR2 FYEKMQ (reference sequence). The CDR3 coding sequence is TGTGCCAGCAGCTCCCTCGGGGTAGAGGGCTATGGCTACACCTTC. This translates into CASSSLGVEGYGYTF.

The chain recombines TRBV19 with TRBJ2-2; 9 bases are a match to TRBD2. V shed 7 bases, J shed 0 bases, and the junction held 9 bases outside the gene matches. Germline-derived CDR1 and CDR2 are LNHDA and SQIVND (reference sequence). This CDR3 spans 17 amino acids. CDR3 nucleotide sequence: TGTGCCAGTACCTCCCGTAGCGGGGGAACGAACACCGGGGAGCTGTTTTTT. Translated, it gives CASTSRSGGTNTGELFF.

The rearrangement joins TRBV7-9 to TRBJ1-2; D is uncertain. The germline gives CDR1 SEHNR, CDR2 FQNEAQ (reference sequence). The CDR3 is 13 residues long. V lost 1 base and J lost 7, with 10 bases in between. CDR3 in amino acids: CASSLGEKAGYTF. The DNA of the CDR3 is TGTGCCAGCAGCTTAGGGGAGAAGGCTGGCTACACCTTC. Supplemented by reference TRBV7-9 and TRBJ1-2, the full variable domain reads DTGVSQNPRHKITKRGQNVTFRCDPISEHNRLYWYRQTLGQGPEFLTYFQNEAQLEKSRLLSDRFSAERPKGSFSTLEIQRTEQGDSAMYLCASSLGEKAGYTFGSGTRLTVV.

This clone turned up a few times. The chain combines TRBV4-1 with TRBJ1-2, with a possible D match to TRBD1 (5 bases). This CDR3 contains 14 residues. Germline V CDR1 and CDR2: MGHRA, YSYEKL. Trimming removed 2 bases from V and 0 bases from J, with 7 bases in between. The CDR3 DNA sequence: TGCGCCAGCAGCCAAACGACAGCTAACTATGGCTACACCTTC. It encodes CASSQTTANYGYTF.

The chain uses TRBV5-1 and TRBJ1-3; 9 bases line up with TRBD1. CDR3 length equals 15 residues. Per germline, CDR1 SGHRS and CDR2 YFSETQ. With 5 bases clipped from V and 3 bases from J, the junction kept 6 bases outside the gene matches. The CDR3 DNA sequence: TGCGCCAGCAGTGAACAGGGGGCGAATGGAAACACCATATATTTT. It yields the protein CASSEQGANGNTIYF.

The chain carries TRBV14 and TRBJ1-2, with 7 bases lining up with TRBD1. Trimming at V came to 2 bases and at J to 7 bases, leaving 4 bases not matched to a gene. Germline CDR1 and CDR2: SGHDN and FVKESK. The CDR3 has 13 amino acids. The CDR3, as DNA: TGTGCCAGCAGCCAAAGCCGGACAGGTGGCTACACCTTC. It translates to CASSQSRTGGYTF.

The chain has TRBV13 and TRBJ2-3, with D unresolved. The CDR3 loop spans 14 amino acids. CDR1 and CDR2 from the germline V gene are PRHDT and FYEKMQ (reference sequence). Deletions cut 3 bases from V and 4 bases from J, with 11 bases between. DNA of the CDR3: TGTGCCAGCAGCTTCTACCGACTTGCAGATACGCAGTATTTT. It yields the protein CASSFYRLADTQYF.